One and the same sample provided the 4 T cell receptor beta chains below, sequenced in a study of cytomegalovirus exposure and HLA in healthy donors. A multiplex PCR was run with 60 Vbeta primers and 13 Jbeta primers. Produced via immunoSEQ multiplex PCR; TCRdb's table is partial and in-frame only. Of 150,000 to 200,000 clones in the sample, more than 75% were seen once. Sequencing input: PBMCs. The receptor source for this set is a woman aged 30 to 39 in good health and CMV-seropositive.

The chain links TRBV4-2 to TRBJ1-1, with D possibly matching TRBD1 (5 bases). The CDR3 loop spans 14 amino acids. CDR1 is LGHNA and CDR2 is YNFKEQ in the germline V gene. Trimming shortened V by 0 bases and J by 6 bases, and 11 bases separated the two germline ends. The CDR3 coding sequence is TGTGCCAGCAGCCAAGATGGGGGACTACCTGAAGCTTTCTTT. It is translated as CASSQDGGLPEAFF.

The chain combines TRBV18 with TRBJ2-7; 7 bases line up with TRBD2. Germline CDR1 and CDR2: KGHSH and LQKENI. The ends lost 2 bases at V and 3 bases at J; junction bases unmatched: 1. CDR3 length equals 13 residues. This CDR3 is CASSPGRVYEQYF. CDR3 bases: TGTGCCAGCTCACCAGGGAGGGTCTACGAGCAGTACTTC.

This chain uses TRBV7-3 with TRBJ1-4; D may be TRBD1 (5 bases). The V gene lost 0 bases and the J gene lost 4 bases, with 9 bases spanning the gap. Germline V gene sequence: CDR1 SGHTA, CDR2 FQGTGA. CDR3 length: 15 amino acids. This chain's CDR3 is CASSLTGGVNEKLFF. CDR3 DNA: TGTGCCAGCAGCTTAACGGGGGGGGTTAATGAAAAACTGTTTTTT.

The CDR3 DNA reads as TGCGCCAGCAGCCAACCTCGACTAGCGGGGGGGCTAGGTGAGCAGTTCTTC. This gives the protein CASSQPRLAGGLGEQFF. The rearrangement joins TRBV4-1 to TRBJ2-1; TRBD2 aligns across 14 bases. Germline CDR1 is MGHRA and CDR2 is YSYEKL. Unmatched junction bases numbered 9, after V lost 2 bases and J lost 9 bases. This CDR3 region has 17 residues.